A single sample is the source of the 7 T cell receptor beta chains below, sequenced in a study of cytomegalovirus exposure and HLA in healthy donors. PCR amplification relied on 60 Vbeta primers (plus 13 Jbeta primers). TCRdb keeps only in-frame clones here, not all; method: immunoSEQ multiplex PCR. The data contain around 170,000 clones, approximately 84% of them singletons. Sequenced material: PBMCs. These TCRs come from a girl between 5 and 17 years old in good health and CMV-seropositive.

The V gene is TRBV6-5, the J gene TRBJ2-3, with 7 bases that match TRBD2. CDR3 length: 14 residues. CDR1 is MNHEY and CDR2 is SVGAGI in the germline V gene. Trimming removed 10 bases from V and 6 bases from J; junction bases left unmatched: 13. CDR3 bases: TGTGCCACACGAGCGGGGAGGGCCAGGGATACGCAGTATTTT. Translating gives CATRAGRARDTQYF.

The rearrangement joins TRBV10-3 to TRBJ1-1; 10 bases are shared with TRBD1. The CDR3 is 12 residues long. CDR1 is ENHRY, CDR2 SYGVKD, per germline. Trimming at V came to 5 bases and at J to 10 bases, leaving 4 bases not matched to a gene. CDR3 amino acids: CAISSGQGLAFF. The DNA of the CDR3 is TGTGCCATCAGTTCGGGACAGGGGTTAGCTTTCTTT.

This chain connects TRBV11-2 to TRBJ2-7; D perhaps matches TRBD2 (5 bases). The CDR3 contains 15 residues. V dropped 1 base and J dropped 0 bases, with 10 bases sitting between them. Germline V gives CDR1 SGHAT, CDR2 FQNNGV. CDR3 bases: TGTGCCAGCAGCTTAGTTCGGGGATTCTCCTACGAGCAGTACTTC. Translated, it gives CASSLVRGFSYEQYF.

V gene TRBV27 combines with J gene TRBJ1-1, with a possible D match to TRBD1 (6 bases). The CDR3 runs 14 residues. Germline V gene sequence: CDR1 MNHEY, CDR2 SMNVEV (reference sequence). Trimming left V 10 bases short and J 0 bases short, with 15 bases between. The DNA of the CDR3 is TGTGCCACACAGGGAATTTATATGAACACTGAAGCTTTCTTT. Translation: CATQGIYMNTEAFF.

The chain joins TRBV30 to TRBJ2-2; 10 bases match TRBD2. CDR1 GTSNPN and CDR2 SVGIG come from the germline V gene (reference sequence). V dropped 0 bases and J dropped 6; count of bases not matched to a gene: 10. The length of the CDR3 is 17 residues. The CDR3 nucleotides are TGTGCCTGGAGTGTACCACCTCTAAGCGGGAGGGCCGGGGAGCTGTTTTTT. Amino acid sequence: CAWSVPPLSGRAGELFF.

This chain joins TRBV18 and TRBJ2-7; D is uncertain. The germline V and J ends were trimmed by 1 base and 2 bases, with 9 bases remaining between them. CDR1 KGHSH and CDR2 LQKENI come from the germline V gene. This CDR3 is 14 amino acids long. In DNA, the CDR3 is TGTGCCAGCTCACCACGGGCCAATACCTACGAGCAGTACTTC. Translation gives CASSPRANTYEQYF.

This rearrangement joins TRBV6-6 to TRBJ1-2; a weak D match, TRBD1 (5 bases). The germline V and J ends were trimmed by 6 bases and 2 bases, with 13 bases remaining between them. CDR3 length equals 14 residues. Germline CDR1 is MNHNY and CDR2 is SVGAGI (reference sequence). In DNA, the CDR3 is TGTGCCAGCAGGCCTAGAAAGGGGAACTATGGCTACACCTTC. It encodes CASRPRKGNYGYTF.